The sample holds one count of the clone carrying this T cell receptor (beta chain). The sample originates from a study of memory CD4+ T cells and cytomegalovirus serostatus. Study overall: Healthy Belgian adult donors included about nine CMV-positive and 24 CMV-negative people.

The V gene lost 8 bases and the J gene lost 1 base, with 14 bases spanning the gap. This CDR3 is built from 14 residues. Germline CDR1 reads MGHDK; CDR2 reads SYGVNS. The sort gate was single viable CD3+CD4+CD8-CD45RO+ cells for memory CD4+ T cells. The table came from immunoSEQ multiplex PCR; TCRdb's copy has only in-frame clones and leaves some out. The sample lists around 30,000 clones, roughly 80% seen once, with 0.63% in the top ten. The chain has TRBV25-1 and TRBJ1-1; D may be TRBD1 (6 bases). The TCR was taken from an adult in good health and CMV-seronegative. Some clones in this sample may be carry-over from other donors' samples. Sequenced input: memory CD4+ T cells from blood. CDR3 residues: CASGGGAGNTEAFF. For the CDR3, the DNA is TGTGCCAGCGGGGGGGGCGCCGGGAACACTGAAGCTTTCTTT.